A single sample gave rise to the 15 T cell receptor beta chains below, sequenced in a study of control samples from healthy donors and cancer patients. Assay: immunoSEQ multiplex PCR; the TCRdb copy retains only in-frame clones and omits some. In the table there are 150,000 or so clones, over 85% of which are singletons. Sequenced input: blood. These receptor sequences come from a man younger than 35 in good health.

The chain couples TRBV30 to TRBJ2-7; a weak D match, TRBD1 (6 bases). CDR1 and CDR2 (germline): GTSNPN, SVGIG (reference sequence). The CDR3 totals 12 residues. The ends were cut back, 1 base at V and 4 bases at J, with 8 bases in the middle. The CDR3 DNA follows: TGTGCCTGGAGTGATGACAGGTACGAGCAGTACTTC. Its translation: CAWSDDRYEQYF.

This clone was seen just once. V usage is TRBV6-5 and J usage is TRBJ2-1; TRBD1 agrees at 7 bases. The CDR3 length is 15 residues. Germline CDR1 reads MNHEY; CDR2 reads SVGAGI. The trim removed 4 bases at V and 3 bases at J, leaving 6 bases unmatched. CDR3 DNA sequence: TGTGCCAGCAGTTTAAGACAGGGCTACTACAATGAGCAGTTCTTC. This codes for CASSLRQGYYNEQFF.

This chain joins TRBV30 and TRBJ2-1, with 14 bases that match TRBD2. In germline, CDR1 is GTSNPN, CDR2 SVGIG (reference sequence). Trimming at V came to 3 bases and at J to 8 bases, leaving 9 bases not matched to a gene. The CDR3 length is 16 residues. CDR3 sequence (DNA): TGTGCCTGGAGCCGAGGACTAGCGGGGGGATTGGATGAGCAGTTCTTC. This translates into CAWSRGLAGGLDEQFF.

This chain uses TRBV5-5 with TRBJ1-1; D may be TRBD1 (6 bases). V lost 4 bases and J 3 bases, leaving 16 bases between the germline ends. Germline CDR1 SGHKS, CDR2 YYEKEE (reference sequence). The CDR3 sequence is 15 residues long. CDR3 sequence: CASSPTGLGYTEAFF. CDR3 coding DNA: TGTGCCAGCAGCCCGACAGGACTAGGGTACACTGAAGCTTTCTTT.

The chain links TRBV6-5 to TRBJ2-1, with 12 nucleotides matching TRBD2. The V gene end was trimmed by 6 bases and the J gene end by 6 bases; junction bases not matched to a gene: 6. CDR3 length: 15 amino acids. Germline-derived CDR1 and CDR2 are MNHEY and SVGAGI. The CDR3 DNA follows: TGTGCCAGCAGCGCCGGACTAGCGGGGATCAATGAGCAGTTCTTC. This gives the protein CASSAGLAGINEQFF.

CDR3 coding DNA: TGCGCCAGCAGTCAAGCCGCAGGGGGCGACACCGGGGAGCTGTTTTTT. Its protein product is CASSQAAGGDTGELFF. The J gene is TRBJ2-2, the V gene TRBV23-1, with 8 nucleotides matching TRBD1. TRBV23-1 is an ORF for which the function is uncertain. This CDR3 comprises 16 residues. Trimming cost V 2 bases and J 3 bases; bases outside gene matches: 5.

The J gene is TRBJ2-5, the V gene TRBV7-9; D gene unclear. The CDR3 has 14 residues. V gave up 1 base and J gave up 0 bases, with 6 bases separating them. The V gene's germline CDR1 is SEHNR and CDR2 FQNEAQ (reference sequence). CDR3 nucleotide sequence: TGTGCCAGCAGCTTAGTCACAAACCAAGAGACCCAGTACTTC. Translating it yields CASSLVTNQETQYF.

This chain uses TRBV19 with TRBJ1-5; 9 bases match TRBD1. V was pared by 5 bases and J by 4 bases, with 9 bases of the junction left unmatched. The germline V gene encodes CDR1 LNHDA and CDR2 SQIVND (reference sequence). CDR3 length: 16 residues. This chain's CDR3 is CASSSTGGGLNQPQHF. The CDR3 nucleotides read TGTGCCAGTAGTTCGACAGGGGGGGGACTAAATCAGCCCCAGCATTTT. Full variable domain (outside the CDR3, taken from reference TRBV19 and TRBJ1-5): DGGITQSPKYLFRKEGQNVTLSCEQNLNHDAMYWYRQDPGQGLRLIYYSQIVNDFQKGDIAEGYSVSREKKESFPLTVTSAQKNPTAFYLCASSSTGGGLNQPQHFGDGTRLSIL.

This clone showed up many times. The CDR3 DNA reads as TGTGCCACCAGCAGGTATCGGAGGTACGCTGAAGCTTTCTTT. Translating gives CATSRYRRYAEAFF. The gene calls are TRBV15 and TRBJ1-1, with D hard to call. The CDR3 contains 14 residues. Looked up from germline, CDR1 is LNHNV and CDR2 is YYDKDF (reference sequence). V lost 3 bases to trimming and J lost 6 bases, with 14 bases between them.

The chain carries TRBV10-2 and TRBJ1-4; TRBD1 agrees at 7 bases. The CDR3 extends over 11 amino acids. V lost 2 bases and J lost 17; bases outside the gene matches: 5. The germline gives CDR1 WSHSY, CDR2 SAAADI. CDR3 sequence (DNA): TGCGCCAGCAGTGAGAACAGGGGCTTATTTTTT. Its protein product is CASSENRGLFF.

The chain employs TRBV28 and TRBJ2-3; D is unclear. V was trimmed by 7 bases and J by 3 bases, leaving 5 bases between them. In germline, CDR1 is MDHEN, CDR2 SYDVKM. The CDR3 has 11 residues. CDR3 protein: CASTTTDTQYF. In nucleotides, the CDR3 is TGTGCCAGCACCACTACAGATACGCAGTATTTT.

The table lists this clone with a count of one. The V call is TRBV2, the J call TRBJ2-7, with 13 bases identical to TRBD2. Germline CDR1 is SNHLY and CDR2 is FYNNEI. The junction had 19 bases not matched to a gene; V was cut back by 7 bases and J by 4 bases. This CDR3 spans 19 amino acids. CDR3 sequence (DNA): TGTGCCAGCATTCCTGGGTCGGGACTAGCGGGGTCCTCCAAATACGAGCAGTACTTC. Encoded protein: CASIPGSGLAGSSKYEQYF.

The gene calls are TRBV20-1 and TRBJ1-2; 7 nucleotides line up with TRBD1. This CDR3 contains 11 residues. V was pared by 2 bases and J by 6 bases, with 0 bases of the junction left unmatched. Germline-derived CDR1 and CDR2 are DFQATT and SNEGSKA (reference sequence). CDR3 residues: CSARQGDGYTF. In DNA form, the CDR3 reads TGCAGTGCTAGACAGGGGGATGGCTACACCTTC.

V and J are TRBV18 and TRBJ1-2; D remains unclear. V lost 2 bases to trimming and J lost 5 bases, with 15 bases between them. The CDR3 runs 15 residues. Per the germline V gene, CDR1 is KGHSH and CDR2 is LQKENI. This CDR3 is CASSPAHTAEYGYTF. The CDR3 DNA reads TGTGCCAGCTCACCAGCTCATACAGCCGAGTATGGCTACACCTTC. The entire variable domain, with the rest obtained from reference TRBV18 and TRBJ1-2, is as follows: NAGVMQNPRHLVRRRGQEARLRCSPMKGHSHVYWYRQLPEEGLKFMVYLQKENIIDESGMPKERFSAEFPKEGPSILRIQQVVRGDSAAYFCASSPAHTAEYGYTFGSGTRLTVV.

V and J are TRBV19 and TRBJ1-1, with a tentative D call TRBD1 (6 bases). The CDR3 covers 15 residues. Germline CDR1 LNHDA, CDR2 SQIVND (reference sequence). Trimming removed 7 bases from V and 5 bases from J, with 20 bases in between. The CDR3 coding sequence is TGTGCCAGTACCCCTCGTTGGGGGGCGGGGACTGAAGCTTTCTTT. It translates to CASTPRWGAGTEAFF.